This T cell receptor beta chain stems from a study of blood T cell repertoires in COVID-19. The germline CDR1 and CDR2 sequences are SGDLS and YYNGEE. V was pared by 0 bases and J by 5 bases, with 8 bases of the junction left unmatched. This CDR3 has 16 residues. This clone was counted a single time. Under the authors' procedure: It was from reference gene primer amplification that nucleated cell counts were estimated. TCRdb keeps only in-frame clones here, not all; method: immunoSEQ multiplex PCR. V and J calls and clone size come straight from that table; D and trimming were deduced from the DNA. Counted here are approximately 240,000 clones, 70% to 90% occurring once; the ten biggest clones make up 2.5% to 3.5%.

The sequence was obtained from a woman aged 45 to 65 in a cohort exposed to, infected with or recovered from COVID-19 (not recorded which). The chain recombines TRBV9 with TRBJ1-2, with TRBD1 matching 9 bases. Sequenced material: PBMCs or T cells enriched from blood (not recorded which). Written as DNA, the CDR3 is TGTGCCAGCAGCGTAGCCCGACAGGGGGTGATGTATGGCTACACCTTC. Protein sequence: CASSVARQGVMYGYTF.